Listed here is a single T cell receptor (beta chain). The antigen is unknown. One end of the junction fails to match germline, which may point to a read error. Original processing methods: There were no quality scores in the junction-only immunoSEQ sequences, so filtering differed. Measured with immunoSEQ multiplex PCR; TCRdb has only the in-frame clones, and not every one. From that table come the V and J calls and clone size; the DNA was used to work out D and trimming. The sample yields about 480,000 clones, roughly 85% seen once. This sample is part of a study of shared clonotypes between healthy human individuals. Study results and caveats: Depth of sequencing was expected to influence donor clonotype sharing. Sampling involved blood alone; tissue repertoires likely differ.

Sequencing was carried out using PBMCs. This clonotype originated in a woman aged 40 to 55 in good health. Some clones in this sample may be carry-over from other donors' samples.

The DNA of the CDR3 is TGTGCTAGCAGCCAACTTACATCGGGAGGGGCCAACGTCCTGACTTTC. Its protein is CASSQLTSGGANVLTF. The chain joins TRBV7-7 to TRBJ2-6; a possible D gene is TRBD2 (5 bases). The length of the CDR3 is 16 residues. Germline values: CDR1 SSHAT, CDR2 FNYEAQ (reference sequence).